This TCR beta chain was sequenced in a study of cytomegalovirus exposure and HLA in healthy donors. The study's findings and limits: As a later analysis showed, a missense DCLRE1C variant was linked to trimming of TCR beta V- and J-genes.

Germline values: CDR1 GTSNPN, CDR2 SVGIG (reference sequence). With 4 bases removed from V and 2 bases from J, the gap between germline ends came to 8 bases. The CDR3 has 12 residues. These donors counted as nominally healthy when sampled, but unrecorded immune exposures were likely. As concerns this clone: The antigen remains unidentified.

The primer mix had 60 Vbeta and 13 Jbeta primers. Repertoires were generated with immunoSEQ multiplex PCR, while TCRdb's copy carries only in-frame clones and drops some. The data show fewer than 110,000 clones, roughly 70% seen once. The chain carries TRBV30 and TRBJ1-2; D is unclear. The TCR was taken from a woman aged 40 to 49 in good health and CMV-seropositive. Material for sequencing was PBMCs. The CDR3 bases are TGTGCCTGGATTGGCGGGAACTATGGCTACACCTTC. The encoded protein is CAWIGGNYGYTF.